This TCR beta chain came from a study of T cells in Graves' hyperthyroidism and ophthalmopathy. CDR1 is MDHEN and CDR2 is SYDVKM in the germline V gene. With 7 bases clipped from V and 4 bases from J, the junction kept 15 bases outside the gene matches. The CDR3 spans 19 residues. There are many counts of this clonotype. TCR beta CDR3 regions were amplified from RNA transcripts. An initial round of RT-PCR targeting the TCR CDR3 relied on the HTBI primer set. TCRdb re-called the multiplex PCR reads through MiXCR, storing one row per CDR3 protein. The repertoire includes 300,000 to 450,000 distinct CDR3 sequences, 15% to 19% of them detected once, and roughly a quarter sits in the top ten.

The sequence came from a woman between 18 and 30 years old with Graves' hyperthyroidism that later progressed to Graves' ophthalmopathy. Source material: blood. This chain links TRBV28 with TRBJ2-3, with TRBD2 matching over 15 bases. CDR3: CASTPAGTSGRQSPDTQYF. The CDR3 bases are TGTGCCAGCACACCTGCCGGGACTAGCGGGAGGCAGAGCCCAGATACGCAGTATTTT.